In this sample, the clone carrying this T cell receptor (beta chain) turned up many times. What it binds is not known. The data derive from a study of T cell repertoires in cytomegalovirus infection. In the study overall: Based on public TCR beta signatures, there were indications of CMV infection and of a matching HLA type. Whole-study results and caveats: Based on cumulative public TCR beta family frequency, carriers of CMV plus the relevant HLA were identified. Ex vivo, HLA-C-restricted CMV-specific TCR beta clonotypes prevailed over the rest of the response.

A single record per CDR3 protein comes from TCRdb applying MiXCR to the reads. The sample consists of around 310,000 distinct CDR3 sequences, roughly 28% of them appearing once. This CDR3 comprises 17 residues. From germline, CDR1 is SGHVS and CDR2 FQNEAQ. Unmatched junction bases numbered 15, after V lost 5 bases and J lost 4 bases. This chain joins TRBV7-8 and TRBJ1-2; 8 nucleotides line up with TRBD1. This specimen was cultured PBMCs, taken from culture after CMV antigen stimulation. The TCR originated in a human donor in good health (CMV status not recorded). Some clones in this sample may be carry-over from other donors' samples. CDR3 in amino acids: CASSPRTGNILIYGYTF. In nucleotides, the CDR3 is TGTGCCAGCAGCCCCAGGACAGGGAACATCTTAATCTATGGCTACACCTTC.